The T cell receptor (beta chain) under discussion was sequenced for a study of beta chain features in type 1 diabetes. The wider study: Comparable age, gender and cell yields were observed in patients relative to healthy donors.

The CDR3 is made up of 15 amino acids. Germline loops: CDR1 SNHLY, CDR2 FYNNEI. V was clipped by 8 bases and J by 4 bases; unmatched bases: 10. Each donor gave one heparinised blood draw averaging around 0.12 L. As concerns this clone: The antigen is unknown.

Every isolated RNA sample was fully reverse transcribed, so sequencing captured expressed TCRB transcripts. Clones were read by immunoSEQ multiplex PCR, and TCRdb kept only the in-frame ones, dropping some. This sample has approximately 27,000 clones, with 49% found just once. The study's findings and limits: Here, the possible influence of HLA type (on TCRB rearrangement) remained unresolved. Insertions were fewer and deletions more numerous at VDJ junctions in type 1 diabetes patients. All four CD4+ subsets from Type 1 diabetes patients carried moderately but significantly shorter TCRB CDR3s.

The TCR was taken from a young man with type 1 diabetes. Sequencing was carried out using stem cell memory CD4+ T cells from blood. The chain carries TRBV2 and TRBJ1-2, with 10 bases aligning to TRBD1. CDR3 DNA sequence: TGTGCCAGCTCGGCTGAGGGACAGGGGTCCTATGGCTACACCTTC. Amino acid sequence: CASSAEGQGSYGYTF.